The 9 T cell receptor beta chains below all came from one sample that was sequenced in a study of response to subunit inactivated influenza vaccine. TCRdb recomputed calls from the RT-PCR reads with MiXCR, one row per CDR3 protein. The sample lists 200,000 to 250,000 distinct CDR3 sequences, 12% seen once, with approximately 7.8% in the top ten. The starting material was non-naive T cells sorted from PBMCs, obtained around 14 days before vaccination. The receptor source for this set is a man in his fifties who received an inactivated influenza vaccine.

There are a few counts of this clonotype. CDR3 bases: TGTGCCAGCAGCCAAGTCCCAGGGGGCTCGGCGCAGTATTTT. Protein product: CASSQVPGGSAQYF. The chain joins TRBV14 to TRBJ2-3, with 8 bases fitting TRBD1. This CDR3 has 14 residues. Germline V lookup: CDR1 SGHDN, CDR2 FVKESK. After removal of 1 base from V and 10 bases from J, the junction contained 7 bases not matched to a gene.

This clonotype was recorded only once. The CDR3 nucleotides are TGTGCCAGTAGTATAGGCCAGGGGGCAGAGACCCAGTACTTC. It yields the protein CASSIGQGAETQYF. This chain uses TRBV19 with TRBJ2-5; 8 bases fit TRBD1. The germline V gene has CDR1 LNHDA and CDR2 SQIVND (reference sequence). CDR3 size: 14 residues. J was trimmed by 4 bases and V by 1 base; bases with no gene match: 2.

A few counts support this clonotype. The chain uses TRBV30 and TRBJ1-5; tentatively, D is TRBD1 (6 bases). The CDR3 consists of 16 residues. Between the trimmed V and J ends, which lost 2 bases and 0 bases, there was a span of 14 bases. CDR1 is GTSNPN, CDR2 SVGIG, per germline (reference sequence). Here the CDR3 reads CAWSRLGQNSNQPQHF. As DNA, the CDR3 is TGTGCCTGGAGTCGCTTAGGACAGAATAGCAATCAGCCCCAGCATTTT. Full variable domain (outside the CDR3, taken from reference TRBV30 and TRBJ1-5): SQTIHQWPATLVQPVGSPLSLECTVEGTSNPNLYWYRQAAGRGLQLLFYSVGIGQISSEVPQNLSASRPQDRQFILSSKKLLLSDSGFYLCAWSRLGQNSNQPQHFGDGTRLSIL.

This rearrangement joins TRBV4-2 to TRBJ1-3, with TRBD1 matching 7 bases. With 1 base clipped from V and 1 base from J, the junction kept 4 bases outside the gene matches. CDR1 is LGHNA, CDR2 YNFKEQ, per germline. The CDR3 extends over 16 amino acids. Here the CDR3 reads CASSQAGGQSGNTIYF. The DNA of the CDR3 is TGTGCCAGCAGCCAAGCCGGGGGACAGTCTGGAAACACCATATATTTT.

This clonotype was observed a few times. The chain couples TRBV28 to TRBJ2-3, with 11 bases identical to TRBD2. V was clipped by 6 bases and J by 3 bases; unmatched bases: 20. Germline CDR1 reads MDHEN; CDR2 reads SYDVKM. The CDR3 runs to 20 residues. In DNA, the CDR3 is TGTGCCAGCAGCTACCTGCTCTCCCCCAAACTAGCGGGGGAAACAGATACGCAGTATTTT. This sequence encodes CASSYLLSPKLAGETDTQYF.

The V and J genes are TRBV7-9 and TRBJ2-6; D is ambiguous. CDR1 is SEHNR, CDR2 FQNEAQ, per germline (reference sequence). V was shortened by 11 bases and J by 0 bases, with 5 bases between the two germline ends. This CDR3 spans 12 amino acids. The CDR3 DNA follows: TGTGCCCCGAGCTCTGGGGCCAACGTCCTGACTTTC. Translation: CAPSSGANVLTF.

There are many counts of this clonotype. The rearrangement links TRBV9 to TRBJ1-6; D unclear. CDR1 SGDLS and CDR2 YYNGEE come from the germline V gene. V lost 4 bases, J lost 5 bases, and 10 bases lay in between. The CDR3 loop spans 14 amino acids. CDR3 protein: CASSTRWNNSPLHF. The CDR3 DNA sequence: TGTGCCAGCAGCACCCGGTGGAATAATTCACCCCTCCACTTT.

The J gene is TRBJ2-5, the V gene TRBV6-2 or TRBV6-3; a weak D match, TRBD2 (5 bases). This CDR3 is 13 amino acids long. Trimming took off 7 bases at V and 3 bases at J, with 12 bases between the two ends. The V gene's germline CDR1 is MNHEY and CDR2 SVGEGT. CDR3 in amino acids: CASTGLSKETQYF. The CDR3, as DNA: TGTGCCAGCACCGGACTGAGCAAAGAGACCCAGTACTTC.

With respect to this clonotype: The germline gene is not matched at one end of the junction; a read error may be the cause. The chain recombines TRBV6-2 or TRBV6-3 with TRBJ2-1, with TRBD2 matching 8 bases. CDR3 length: 10 amino acids. The germline gives CDR1 MNHEY, CDR2 SVGEGT. CDR3 in amino acids: CVSGGFEQFF. The DNA of the CDR3 is TGTGTCAGCGGGGGATTTGAGCAGTTCTTC.